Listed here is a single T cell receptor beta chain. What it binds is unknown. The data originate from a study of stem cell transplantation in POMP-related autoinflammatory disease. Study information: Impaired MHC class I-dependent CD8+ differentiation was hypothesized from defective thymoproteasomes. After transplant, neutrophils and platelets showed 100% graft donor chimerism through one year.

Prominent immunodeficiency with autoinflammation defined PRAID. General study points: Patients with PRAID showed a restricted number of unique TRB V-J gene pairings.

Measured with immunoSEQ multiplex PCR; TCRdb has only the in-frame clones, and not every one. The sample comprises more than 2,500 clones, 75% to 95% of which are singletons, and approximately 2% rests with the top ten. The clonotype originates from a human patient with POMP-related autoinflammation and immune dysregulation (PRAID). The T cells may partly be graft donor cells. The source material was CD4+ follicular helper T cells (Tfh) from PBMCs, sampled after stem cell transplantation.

The CDR3 DNA sequence: TGCGCCAGCAGCTCGGTCGAACACGACTCCTACAATGAGCAGTTCTTC. Translation gives CASSSVEHDSYNEQFF. This chain uses TRBV5-1 with TRBJ2-1, with no clear D. The CDR3 totals 16 residues. Germline assignment: CDR1 SGHRS and CDR2 YFSETQ. Deletions cut 3 bases from V and 0 bases from J, with 13 bases between.